The source of this TCR beta chain is a study of T-cell reconstitution after alpha-beta-depleted transplantation in children. The CDR3 is 13 amino acids. It was with unique molecular identifiers that the TCRbeta library was prepared. Each CDR3 protein is one row after TCRdb ran MiXCR on the PCR reads. The repertoire holds some 520,000 distinct CDR3 sequences, with approximately 32% as singletons. This clonotype was observed a few times. Sequences were derived from PBMCs from the stem cell graft donor, sampled from the stem cell graft. V is TRBV21-1 and J is TRBJ2-1; the listed D gene, TRBD1, was not tested against the DNA. TRBV21-1 is listed as a pseudogene. The clonotype was recovered from a human donor who donated a stem cell graft to a child with aplastic anemia. CDR3 sequence reads: CASSKDPDPFLFF. DNA for the CDR3: TGTGCCAGCAGCAAAGACCCGGACCCGTTTCTGTTCTTC.